The 4 T cell receptor beta chains listed next were all sequenced from one sample in a study of blood T cell repertoires in COVID-19 (TCRdb year 2020). The library was prepared using the immunoSEQ multiplex PCR assay. TCRdb carries this immuneACCESS record with in-frame sequences only. Its versions omit some clonotypes, under half of them owing to an unresolved V gene in the studies checked, with the rest unexplained. The sample table holds almost 400,000 clones, of which around 92% were seen once. The leading ten clones occupy around 1.7% of the sample. Sequencing was done on a sample of PBMCs or T cells enriched from blood (not recorded which). The receptors come from a woman aged 25 to 39 who had recovered from COVID-19.

This chain links TRBV9 with TRBJ2-2; perhaps TRBD2 as D (6 bases). CDR1 and CDR2 from the germline V gene are SGDLS and YYNGEE. V was trimmed by 0 bases and J by 9 bases, leaving 18 bases between them. This CDR3 comprises 16 residues. CDR3 nucleotide sequence: TGTGCCAGCAGCGTAGCTTCCGGGACTGGGGACCGGGAGCTGTTTTTT. Protein sequence: CASSVASGTGDRELFF.

This chain joins TRBV11-2 and TRBJ1-2; 7 positions match TRBD1. CDR1 is SGHAT, CDR2 FQNNGV, per germline. The CDR3 has 15 residues. V shed 5 bases, J shed 0 bases, and the junction held 6 bases outside the gene matches. CDR3 DNA: TGTGCCAGCAGCCCCGGGACAGAGTCTAACTATGGCTACACCTTC. Translation gives CASSPGTESNYGYTF.

This chain links TRBV9 with TRBJ2-7, with 9 bases fitting TRBD2. Losses at the gene ends were 3 bases for V and 7 bases for J; bases not matched to a gene: 11. The CDR3 extends over 15 amino acids. Germline assignment: CDR1 SGDLS and CDR2 YYNGEE. The CDR3 nucleotides read TGTGCCAGCAGCGGCGGACTAGCGAGACTTTCGGAGCAGTACTTC. It yields the protein CASSGGLARLSEQYF.

About this clone itself: This sample includes further DNA sequences coding for the same CDR3. This chain connects TRBV6-2 or TRBV6-3 to TRBJ1-2, with D perhaps TRBD1 (6 bases). V lost 6 bases and J 7 bases, leaving 12 bases between the germline ends. The germline gives CDR1 MNHEY, CDR2 SVGEGT. CDR3 length equals 12 residues. The CDR3 DNA follows: TGTGCCAGCAGCAGGACAGTAGGTGGCTACACCTTC. Translating gives CASSRTVGGYTF.